The T cell receptor (beta chain) under discussion was sequenced for a study of T cells in Graves' hyperthyroidism and ophthalmopathy (dated by TCRdb to between 2018 and 2021). Describing the broader study: Peripheral blood was collected at initial diagnosis, before any treatment. A discovery cohort of about a hundred patients, 43 with Graves' ophthalmopathy and about 58 with stable Graves' hyperthyroidism, was used to find distinguishing TCR V-J signatures. Prospective prediction of ophthalmopathy was tested in an independent validation cohort of under 20 hyperthyroidism patients and 17 patients who later progressed to ophthalmopathy. The roughly 100 discovery patients were divided at random into training and test sets in a 7:3 ratio. In addition, the study compared T-cell repertoires in thyroid tissue and in blood from six Graves' hyperthyroidism patients. Once sampling was done, hyperthyroidism patients were given methimazole at a starting dose of 30 mg daily, whereas ophthalmopathy patients were given high-dose intravenous methylprednisolone. The paper reports TCR Vbeta CDR3 sequencing of some 140 peripheral blood samples: some 41 ophthalmopathy, around 80 hyperthyroidism and approximately 17 progressor patients. Study-wide conclusions, independent of this receptor: In validation, the model predicted progression to ophthalmopathy with approximately 70% sensitivity and approximately 78% specificity, a median of around six months before onset. Sample size was not statistically predetermined, and investigators were not blinded to group allocation. Most expanded thyroid clonotypes (frequency above 0.001) were also detected in blood, a finding suggesting that blood repertoires may reflect thyroid immune responses. In cross-validation, a model built on a 13 V-J signature told ophthalmopathy apart from stable hyperthyroidism with 85% to 90% sensitivity and approximately 84% specificity, and in testing the same model reached 80%/75%.

The TCR beta CDR3 regions were amplified from the RNA transcripts. A first-round RT-PCR of the TCR CDR3 used the HTBI primer set with the Qiagen OneStep RT-PCR kit. Libraries were constructed in a second round of multiplex PCR, after which size selection and purification were performed. The libraries were sequenced on an Illumina HiSeq2000 using paired-end 100 bp reads. The authors processed their data as follows. SOAPnuke was used to process the raw data, throwing out any read that contained adapters or uncalled bases, had a mean Phred below 15, or lacked an exact constant-primer or identifier match. COPE v1.2.5 was used to merge the high-quality paired reads, and each unique nucleotide sequence was defined as a clonotype. Clonotypes were aligned to IMGT TRBV, TRBD and TRBJ reference segments using MiTCR v1.1. Only V-J combinations with frequency above 0.0001, covering 98% to 99.2% of repertoires, were analysed. A TCS score was defined as the ratio between F50 (clonal expansion) and ExV (chaos), using BLOSUM62-based TCRdist between CDR3 peptides within each V-J. Welch's t-statistics and random forest reduced 450 to 600 V-J features to roughly 13, which were used in a naive Bayes classifier (R e1071). TCRdb applied fastp at Q25 and MiXCR to the public reads, then kept only in-frame beta chains. Rows matching on CDR3 protein sequence are summarized as one entry with the most common DNA and genes. None of the V and J calls come from the authors' own analysis; TCRdb made them. Here the sample has 350,000 or so distinct CDR3 sequences; 20% to 25% occur a single time. 50% to 65% of the sample belongs to the ten largest clones.

Via the germline V gene, CDR1 is SGHRS and CDR2 YFSETQ. Counted from cysteine to phenylalanine, this CDR3 has 13 amino acids. Only the CDR3 region is kept as DNA, spanning 39 bases read in frame from base 1. V was cut back by 5 bases and J by 1 base, leaving a gap of 7 bases between them. Graves' hyperthyroidism was defined as stable when no progression to ophthalmopathy occurred over 18 months of follow-up. Hyperthyroidism patients were aged 18 to 65 years and newly diagnosed, with disease duration of less than 2 months. The study excluded patients with uncontrolled infections, other autoimmune diseases, pregnancy or lactation. Diagnoses were established on the basis of clinical symptoms, serum thyroxine and TRAb, thyroid ultrasound, and orbital computed tomography. Ficoll-Paque density gradient centrifugation was used to isolate PBMCs from 8 to 10 ml of fresh peripheral blood. Total RNA was extracted with Trizol reagent, and quality was checked on an Agilent 2100 Bioanalyzer.

About this clonotype itself: Its specific antigen is unknown. No per-base quality is available; no much larger clone lies one base away.

The sequence is built from TRBV5-1 and TRBJ2-4, with the D gene call left open. The sequenced material came from blood. The receptor was isolated from a woman in her forties or fifties with Graves' hyperthyroidism. CDR3 protein: CASSSGAKNIQYF. The nucleotide sequence reads TGCGCCAGCAGTAGTGGGGCCAAAAACATTCAGTACTTC.